This T cell receptor (beta chain) is drawn from a study of shared T cell receptors in the human thymus. The table came from immunoSEQ multiplex PCR; TCRdb's copy has only in-frame clones and leaves some out. In the table there are about 730,000 clones, approximately 85% of which are singletons. These data were also filed under a second study, of human thymus T cells. This second study says: Corrective surgery for congenital heart defects was being performed on the healthy Finnish infants who were the donors. Obtained as resections during corrective heart surgery, the thymus tissue was then studied.

The clonotype originates from a girl younger than two with a congenital heart defect. Sequencing was performed on thymocytes.

Here the CDR3 reads CASSQGARGPCYGYTF. CDR3 bases: TGCGCCAGCAGCCAAGGGGCGCGGGGCCCCTGTTATGGCTACACCTTC. The chain uses TRBV4-1 and TRBJ1-2; a possible D gene is TRBD1 (5 bases). With 1 base removed from V and 5 bases from J, the gap between germline ends came to 17 bases. This CDR3 comprises 16 residues. Germline CDR1 and CDR2: MGHRA and YSYEKL.